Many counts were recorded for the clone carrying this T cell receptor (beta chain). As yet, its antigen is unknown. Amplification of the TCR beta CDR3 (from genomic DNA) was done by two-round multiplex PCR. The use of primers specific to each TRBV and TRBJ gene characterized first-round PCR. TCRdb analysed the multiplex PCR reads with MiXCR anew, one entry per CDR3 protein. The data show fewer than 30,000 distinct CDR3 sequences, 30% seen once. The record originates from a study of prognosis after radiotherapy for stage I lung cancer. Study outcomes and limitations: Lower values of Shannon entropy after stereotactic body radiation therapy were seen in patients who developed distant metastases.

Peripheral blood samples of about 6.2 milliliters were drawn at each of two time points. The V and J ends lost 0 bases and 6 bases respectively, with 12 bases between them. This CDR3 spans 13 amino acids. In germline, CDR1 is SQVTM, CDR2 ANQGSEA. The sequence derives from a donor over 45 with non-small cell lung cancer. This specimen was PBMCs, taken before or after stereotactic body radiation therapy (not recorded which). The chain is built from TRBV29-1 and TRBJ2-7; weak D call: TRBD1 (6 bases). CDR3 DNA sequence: TGCAGCGTTGAAGAAGGGGGTGGGACCGAGCAGTACTTC. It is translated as CSVEEGGGTEQYF.